The 2 T cell receptor beta chains below were found in one sample sequenced in a study of glioma-infiltrating T cells after dendritic cell vaccination. Repertoires were generated with immunoSEQ multiplex PCR, while TCRdb's copy carries only in-frame clones and drops some. This table has 93,000 or so clones, approximately 81% appearing once. Specimen: blood, collected before dendritic cell vaccination. These TCRs come from a human donor with glioblastoma.

This clone has more than one count but fewer than ten. This sequence joins TRBV5-4 and TRBJ2-1; D possibly corresponds to TRBD2 (5 bases). In germline, CDR1 is SGHNT, CDR2 YYREEE (reference sequence). This CDR3 is 16 amino acids long. With 0 bases removed from V and 0 bases from J, the gap between germline ends came to 10 bases. CDR3 sequence: CASSLVLASSYNEQFF. The CDR3 DNA sequence: TGTGCCAGCAGCTTGGTATTAGCGAGCTCCTACAATGAGCAGTTCTTC.

The CDR3 bases are TGTGCCATCAGCGTACAGGGCTACGAGCAGTACTTC. This sequence encodes CAISVQGYEQYF. The chain uses TRBV10-3 and TRBJ2-7; possibly TRBD1 for D (6 bases). Germline V gives CDR1 ENHRY, CDR2 SYGVKD. V lost 6 bases to trimming and J lost 3 bases, with 9 bases between them. This CDR3 is 12 amino acids long.